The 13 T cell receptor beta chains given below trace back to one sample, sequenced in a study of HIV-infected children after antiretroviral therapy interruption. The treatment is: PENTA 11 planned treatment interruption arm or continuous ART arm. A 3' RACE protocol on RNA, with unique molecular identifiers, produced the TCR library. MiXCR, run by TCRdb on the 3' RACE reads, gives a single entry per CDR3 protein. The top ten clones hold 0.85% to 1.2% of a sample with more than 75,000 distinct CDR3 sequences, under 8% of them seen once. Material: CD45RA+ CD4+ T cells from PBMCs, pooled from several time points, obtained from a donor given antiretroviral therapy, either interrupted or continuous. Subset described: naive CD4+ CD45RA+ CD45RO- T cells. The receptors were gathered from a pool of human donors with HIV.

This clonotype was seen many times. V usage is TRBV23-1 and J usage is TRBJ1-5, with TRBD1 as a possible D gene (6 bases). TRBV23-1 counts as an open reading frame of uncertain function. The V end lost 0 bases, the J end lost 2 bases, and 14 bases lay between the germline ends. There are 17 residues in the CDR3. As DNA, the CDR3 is TGCGCCAGCAGTCAATCGTTTAGGGGGAGAGGCAATCAGCCCCAGCATTTT. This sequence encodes CASSQSFRGRGNQPQHF.

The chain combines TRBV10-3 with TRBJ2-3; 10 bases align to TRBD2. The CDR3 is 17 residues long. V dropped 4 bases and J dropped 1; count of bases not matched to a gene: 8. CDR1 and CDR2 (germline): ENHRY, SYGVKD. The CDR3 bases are TGTGCCATCAGTGTGGGACTAGCGTTGAGGGGCACAGATACGCAGTATTTT. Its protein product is CAISVGLALRGTDTQYF.

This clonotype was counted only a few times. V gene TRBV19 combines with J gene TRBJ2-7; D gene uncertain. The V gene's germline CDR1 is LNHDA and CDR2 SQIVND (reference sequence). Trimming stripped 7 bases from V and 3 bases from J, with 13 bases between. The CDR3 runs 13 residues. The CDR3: CASTNPSSYEQYF. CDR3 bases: TGTGCCAGTACCAATCCGTCAAGCTACGAGCAGTACTTC.

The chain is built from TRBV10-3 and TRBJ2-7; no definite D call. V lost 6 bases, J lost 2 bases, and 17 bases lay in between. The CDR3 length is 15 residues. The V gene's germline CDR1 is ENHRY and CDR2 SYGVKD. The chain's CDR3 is CAIRVPLGRAYEQYF. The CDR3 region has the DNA TGTGCCATCAGGGTTCCCTTGGGCAGAGCCTACGAGCAGTACTTC.

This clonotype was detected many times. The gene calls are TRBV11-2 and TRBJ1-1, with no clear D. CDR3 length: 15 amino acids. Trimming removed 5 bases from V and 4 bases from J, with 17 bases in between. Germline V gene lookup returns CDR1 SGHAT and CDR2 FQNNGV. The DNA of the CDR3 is TGTGCCAGCAGCCCTCGTGGACCCGGTGGCACTGAAGCTTTCTTT. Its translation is CASSPRGPGGTEAFF.

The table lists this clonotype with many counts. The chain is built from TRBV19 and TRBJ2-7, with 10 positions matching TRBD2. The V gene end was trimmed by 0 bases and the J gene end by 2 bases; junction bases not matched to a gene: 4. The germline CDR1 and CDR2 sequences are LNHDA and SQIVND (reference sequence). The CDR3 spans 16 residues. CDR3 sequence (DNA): TGTGCCAGTAGTATAGAGATAGCGGGAGGCCCCTACGAGCAGTACTTC. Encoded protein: CASSIEIAGGPYEQYF.

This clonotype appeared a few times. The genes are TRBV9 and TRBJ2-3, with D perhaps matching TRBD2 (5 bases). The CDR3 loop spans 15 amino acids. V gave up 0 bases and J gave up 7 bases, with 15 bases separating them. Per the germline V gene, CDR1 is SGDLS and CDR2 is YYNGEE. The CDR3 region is CASSVGRTPPHTQYF. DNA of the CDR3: TGTGCCAGCAGCGTAGGGAGGACTCCTCCCCATACGCAGTATTTT.

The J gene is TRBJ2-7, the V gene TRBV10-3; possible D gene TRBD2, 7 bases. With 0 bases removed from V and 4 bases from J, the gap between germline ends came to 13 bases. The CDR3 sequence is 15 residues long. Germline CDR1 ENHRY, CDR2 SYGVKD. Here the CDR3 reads CAISESGRGGYEQYF. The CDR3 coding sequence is TGTGCCATCAGTGAGTCCGGCAGGGGAGGGTACGAGCAGTACTTC.

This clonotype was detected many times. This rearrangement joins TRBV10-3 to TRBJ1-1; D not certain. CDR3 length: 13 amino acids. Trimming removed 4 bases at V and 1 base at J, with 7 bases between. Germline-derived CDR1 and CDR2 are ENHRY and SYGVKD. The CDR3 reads CAISVTGNTEAFF. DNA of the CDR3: TGTGCCATCAGTGTGACGGGGAACACTGAAGCTTTCTTT.

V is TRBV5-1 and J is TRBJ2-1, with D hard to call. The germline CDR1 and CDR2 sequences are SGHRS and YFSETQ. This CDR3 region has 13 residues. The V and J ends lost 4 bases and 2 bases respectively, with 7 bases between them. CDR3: CASSPNTYNEQFF. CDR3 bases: TGCGCCAGCAGCCCCAACACCTACAATGAGCAGTTCTTC.

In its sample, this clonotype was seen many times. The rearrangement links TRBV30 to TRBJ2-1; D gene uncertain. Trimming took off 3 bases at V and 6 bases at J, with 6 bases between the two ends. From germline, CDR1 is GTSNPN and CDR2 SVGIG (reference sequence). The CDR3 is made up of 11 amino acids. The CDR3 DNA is TGTGCCTGGAGAATTAGCAATGAGCAGTTCTTC. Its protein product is CAWRISNEQFF.

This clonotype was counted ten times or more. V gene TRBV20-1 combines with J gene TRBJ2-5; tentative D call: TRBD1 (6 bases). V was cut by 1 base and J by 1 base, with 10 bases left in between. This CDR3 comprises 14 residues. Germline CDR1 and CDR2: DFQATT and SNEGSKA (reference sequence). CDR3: CSARAGHLQETQYF. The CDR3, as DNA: TGCAGTGCTAGAGCGGGACACCTCCAAGAGACCCAGTACTTC.

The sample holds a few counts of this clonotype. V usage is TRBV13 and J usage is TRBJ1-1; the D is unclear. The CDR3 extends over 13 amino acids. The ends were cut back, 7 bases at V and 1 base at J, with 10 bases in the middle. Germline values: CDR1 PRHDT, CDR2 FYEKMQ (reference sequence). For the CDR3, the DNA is TGTGCCAGCAAGAGAGAACAGAACACTGAAGCTTTCTTT. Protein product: CASKREQNTEAFF.